One T cell receptor beta chain is described in this entry. Its specificity is not known. This sample was taken from a study of T cells after yellow fever vaccination. Study-level information: Some fractions had low cell numbers, and these were prepared with SMART-Seq v4 Ultra Low Input.

Study outcomes and limitations: Peaking on day 5 versus 15, the secondary response was faster but weaker. High-abundance clonotypes from the bulk population could contaminate FACS-sorted repertoires.

Template switching by 5'RACE produced TCR cDNA, adding a universal primer site and UMIs. MiXCR was run by TCRdb on the 5' RACE reads, yielding one entry per CDR3 protein. The sample lists 450,000 to 550,000 distinct CDR3 sequences, 21% occurring once. CDR1 is MNHEY, CDR2 SVGAGI, per germline. V was trimmed by 0 bases and J by 7 bases, leaving 15 bases between them. The CDR3 contains 15 residues. This chain connects TRBV6-5 to TRBJ2-5; D is unclear. Specimen: PBMCs, collected around 3 weeks after the first yellow fever vaccination. The sequence derives from a man aged 18-30 years who received the YFV17D yellow fever vaccine. The CDR3, as DNA: TGTGCCAGCAGTTACTCGATCGAGAGCTTGGGGACCCAGTACTTC. Its translation is CASSYSIESLGTQYF.